Sequencing of this TCR beta chain was carried out in a study of naive and memory T cell subsets. Notes on the study in general: Naive repertoires, especially CD8, held a few larger clonotypes, possibly memory cells re-expressing CD45RA.

The ends were cut back, 2 bases at V and 5 bases at J, with 16 bases in the middle. Germline lookup yields CDR1 SGHRS and CDR2 YFSETQ. The CDR3 runs to 15 residues. This clonotype has only a few counts. What it recognizes is unknown. Two oligonucleotides, mixed equimolar, formed the beta constant-region primer covering TRBC1 and TRBC2. The ligated cDNA underwent four PCR rounds using SP2 and nested alpha and beta constant-region primers. TCRdb re-called the UMI-ligation and nested PCR reads with MiXCR, one entry per CDR3 protein. The profile shows around 93,000 distinct CDR3 sequences, about 10% of them singletons. CMV status came from CD4+ T cell IFNgamma after overnight CMV lysate stimulation of fresh PBMCs.

Input material: naive CD4+ T cells from blood. The sequence derives from a human donor in good health. This sequence joins TRBV5-1 and TRBJ1-2; no clear D. In DNA, the CDR3 is TGCGCCAGCAGCTTTTCCCCCGTCGAAAGTTATGGCTACACCTTC. It codes for CASSFSPVESYGYTF.